These 9 T cell receptor beta chains originate from one sample sequenced in a study of T cells in Graves' hyperthyroidism and ophthalmopathy. What was amplified from RNA transcripts were TCR beta CDR3 regions. Carried out on the TCR CDR3, a first-round RT-PCR used the HTBI primer set. One entry per CDR3 protein results from TCRdb running MiXCR on the multiplex PCR reads. The top ten clones hold 28% of a sample with 350,000 to 450,000 distinct CDR3 sequences, about 14% of them seen once. Sequencing was performed on blood. These receptors originate from a man aged 50 to 60 with Graves' ophthalmopathy.

This clonotype was picked up many times. V and J are TRBV29-1 and TRBJ1-1; no definite D call. Germline V gene data show CDR1 as SQVTM and CDR2 as ANQGSEA. CDR3 length: 10 amino acids. V was trimmed by 5 bases and J by 5 bases, leaving 6 bases between them. For the CDR3, the DNA is TGCAGCGTTCCAGAGACTGAAGCTTTCTTT. Its translation: CSVPETEAFF.

In this sample, this clonotype turned up many times. The chain combines TRBV5-1 with TRBJ2-2; no clear D. The CDR3 loop spans 15 amino acids. Germline V gives CDR1 SGHRS, CDR2 YFSETQ. Trimming pared 3 bases from V and 1 base from J, leaving 10 bases between. The CDR3 reads CASSWTLENTGELFF. The CDR3 bases are TGCGCCAGCAGCTGGACGCTAGAGAACACCGGGGAGCTGTTTTTT.

This clonotype was picked up a small number of times. V is TRBV29-1 and J is TRBJ2-1; 11 bases align to TRBD2. Germline trimming cut 4 bases from V and 4 bases from J; bases unmatched to any gene: 6. The CDR3 spans 15 residues. Germline loops: CDR1 SQVTM, CDR2 ANQGSEA. The CDR3 region has the DNA TGCAGCGTTGTAACTAGCGGGAGTCTTTACAATGAGCAGTTCTTC. This codes for CSVVTSGSLYNEQFF.

The J gene is TRBJ1-4, the V gene TRBV2; 10 bases are shared with TRBD1. V dropped 6 bases and J dropped 5; count of bases not matched to a gene: 6. The CDR3 extends over 15 amino acids. The germline gives CDR1 SNHLY, CDR2 FYNNEI. The CDR3 bases are TGTGCCAGCAGGAGCCGGACAGGGGGAAATGAAAAACTGTTTTTT. Amino acid sequence: CASRSRTGGNEKLFF.

This clonotype was recorded at least ten times. The chain has TRBV12-3 or TRBV12-4 and TRBJ1-4; maybe TRBD1 (5 bases). CDR3 length equals 14 residues. The V end was cut by 7 bases, the J end by 6 bases, with 15 bases between. The CDR3, as DNA: TGTGCCAGCACCGAAGCGGGGGGAGATGAAAAACTGTTTTTT. As protein: CASTEAGGDEKLFF.

The chain has TRBV7-8 and TRBJ2-7; 7 bases line up with TRBD1. V lost 5 bases and J lost 5; bases outside the gene matches: 15. CDR3 length: 16 amino acids. Per germline, CDR1 SGHVS and CDR2 FQNEAQ. CDR3 bases: TGTGCCAGCAGCCCAACAGGGGCAGGGTCGAACAACGAGCAGTACTTC. Translation gives CASSPTGAGSNNEQYF.

The J gene is TRBJ1-2, the V gene TRBV27; perhaps TRBD1 as D (6 bases). The CDR3 covers 13 residues. Looked up from germline, CDR1 is MNHEY and CDR2 is SMNVEV (reference sequence). Trimming pared 5 bases from V and 8 bases from J, leaving 15 bases between. The CDR3 DNA reads TGTGCCAGCAGTCCTCGCCTTACAGGGGGCTACACCTTC. Residues: CASSPRLTGGYTF.

At least ten counts were recorded for this clonotype. V and J are TRBV20-1 and TRBJ1-1, with TRBD1 as a possible D gene (6 bases). The V gene lost 8 bases and the J gene lost 6 bases, with 19 bases spanning the gap. CDR3 length equals 13 residues. Germline V lookup: CDR1 DFQATT, CDR2 SNEGSKA (reference sequence). CDR3 DNA: TGCAGTACCAGGAGGGGGGCATCTTCTGAAGCTTTCTTT. Translation gives CSTRRGASSEAFF.

This clonotype was seen a few times. In DNA form, the CDR3 reads TGTGCCTGGAGCGCAGTCACCGGGGAGCTGTTTTTT. Protein sequence: CAWSAVTGELFF. This chain uses TRBV30 with TRBJ2-2; no clear D gene. V lost 3 bases to trimming and J lost 4 bases, with 6 bases between them. Germline CDR1 is GTSNPN and CDR2 is SVGIG (reference sequence). This CDR3 is built from 12 residues.